This entry describes one TCR beta chain. What it binds is unknown. The authors produced TCR alpha and TCR beta cDNA libraries with sample barcodes and UMIs by 5'RACE using constant-segment primers. TCRdb re-called the 5' RACE reads with MiXCR, one entry per CDR3 protein. This repertoire shows about 340,000 distinct CDR3 sequences, roughly 15% found once; its top ten account for about a fifth. These data are taken from a study of T-cell memory formation after mild COVID-19. Findings and limits, study-wide: CD4+ contracting clones were found mainly in CM and EM, and CD8+ ones in EMRA. Clones contracting day 15 to 85 were balanced CD4/CD8; later expanders leaned CD4+. Second-wave clones that peaked on day 37 lacked confirmed SARS-CoV-2 specificity.

Germline-derived CDR1 and CDR2 are SGHRS and YFSETQ. There are 16 residues in the CDR3. V trimming: 4 bases; J trimming: 2 bases; junction bases outside the gene matches: 7. This clonotype originated in a man aged 18-30 years who had mild COVID-19 (a few samples of this study predate the infection). Cell type and time point are not known. Sequences were obtained from PBMCs or a T cell subset sorted from them (not recorded which). V usage is TRBV5-1 and J usage is TRBJ2-2; 8 bases are a match to TRBD2. CDR3 protein: CASSPLAVQNTGELFF. CDR3 in DNA: TGCGCCAGCAGCCCACTAGCGGTCCAAAACACCGGGGAGCTGTTTTTT.